This T cell receptor beta chain is from a study of blood T cell repertoires in COVID-19 (dated by TCRdb to the early 2020s). Broadly, across the study: Collaborator samples came from the United States, Italy and Spain and covered acute and convalescent phases of COVID-19. The material from the prospective study consisted of cDNA or gDNA derived from T cells, B-cell-depleted T cells, or PBMCs. The dataset comprised deeply sampled blood TCRbeta repertoires from subjects exposed to, actively infected with, or recovered from COVID-19. The repertoires were released in a freely available public database meant as a resource for research on the immune response to SARS-CoV-2. Samples were obtained from the ongoing ImmuneRACE study (first 160 participants) and from over 1,000 subjects provided by 6 global collaborators. Sample metadata almost always included a de-identified subject ID, COVID-19 status, age in years and sex. Where available, HLA class I and class II types were obtained from metadata supplied by the sample provider rather than from assay-based typing.

CDR1 and CDR2, looked up from the germline V gene (reference sequence), are MNHEY and SMNVEV. Reading from cysteine to phenylalanine, the CDR3 counts 14 amino acids. Just the 42-base CDR3 DNA is kept, in frame starting at base 1. V and J are trimmed by 6 bases and 6 bases, and the gene matches miss 6 bases of the junction. TCRbeta CDR3 regions were amplified from genomic DNA using the immunoSEQ Assay, a bias-controlled multiplex PCR. In the authors' own workflow: The number of nucleated cells in each sample was estimated from the amplification of reference gene primers within the assay. Sequence reads were collapsed and filtered to measure the absolute abundance of every unique TCRbeta CDR3 rearrangement. For each sample, productive Simpson clonality was calculated by taking the square root of Simpson's diversity index across productive rearrangements. TCRdb re-hosts the immuneACCESS table, in-frame sequences only. Its copies lack some clones; in the studies checked, an unresolved V gene accounts for under half of them, and the cause for the rest is not known. Clone size and V and J calls were adopted from that table, with D and trimming inferred from the DNA. Counted in this sample were 130,000 to 150,000 clones; about 80% of them appeared once. The top ten constitute roughly 3.5% of the sample.

This clone was observed a few times. Its specific antigen is unknown. No qualities accompany the bases; no much larger clone lies one base away. Collaborating institutions collected whole blood in K2EDTA tubes following their own protocols. For TCRbeta analysis, collaborator samples were shipped as frozen whole blood, as isolated PBMCs, or as DNA extracted from either sample type. The research as a whole found: The quantity of clinical and demographic metadata differed by source and by participant and was supplied without curation.

Sequenced sample: peripheral blood. In this chain, TRBV27 is recombined with TRBJ2-1, and 9 junction bases match TRBD1. The sequence was obtained from a man aged 55 to 70 with acute or convalescent COVID-19. For the CDR3, the sequence is CASRQGAPLNEQFF. The DNA sequence is TGTGCCAGCAGACAGGGGGCCCCCCTCAATGAGCAGTTCTTC.